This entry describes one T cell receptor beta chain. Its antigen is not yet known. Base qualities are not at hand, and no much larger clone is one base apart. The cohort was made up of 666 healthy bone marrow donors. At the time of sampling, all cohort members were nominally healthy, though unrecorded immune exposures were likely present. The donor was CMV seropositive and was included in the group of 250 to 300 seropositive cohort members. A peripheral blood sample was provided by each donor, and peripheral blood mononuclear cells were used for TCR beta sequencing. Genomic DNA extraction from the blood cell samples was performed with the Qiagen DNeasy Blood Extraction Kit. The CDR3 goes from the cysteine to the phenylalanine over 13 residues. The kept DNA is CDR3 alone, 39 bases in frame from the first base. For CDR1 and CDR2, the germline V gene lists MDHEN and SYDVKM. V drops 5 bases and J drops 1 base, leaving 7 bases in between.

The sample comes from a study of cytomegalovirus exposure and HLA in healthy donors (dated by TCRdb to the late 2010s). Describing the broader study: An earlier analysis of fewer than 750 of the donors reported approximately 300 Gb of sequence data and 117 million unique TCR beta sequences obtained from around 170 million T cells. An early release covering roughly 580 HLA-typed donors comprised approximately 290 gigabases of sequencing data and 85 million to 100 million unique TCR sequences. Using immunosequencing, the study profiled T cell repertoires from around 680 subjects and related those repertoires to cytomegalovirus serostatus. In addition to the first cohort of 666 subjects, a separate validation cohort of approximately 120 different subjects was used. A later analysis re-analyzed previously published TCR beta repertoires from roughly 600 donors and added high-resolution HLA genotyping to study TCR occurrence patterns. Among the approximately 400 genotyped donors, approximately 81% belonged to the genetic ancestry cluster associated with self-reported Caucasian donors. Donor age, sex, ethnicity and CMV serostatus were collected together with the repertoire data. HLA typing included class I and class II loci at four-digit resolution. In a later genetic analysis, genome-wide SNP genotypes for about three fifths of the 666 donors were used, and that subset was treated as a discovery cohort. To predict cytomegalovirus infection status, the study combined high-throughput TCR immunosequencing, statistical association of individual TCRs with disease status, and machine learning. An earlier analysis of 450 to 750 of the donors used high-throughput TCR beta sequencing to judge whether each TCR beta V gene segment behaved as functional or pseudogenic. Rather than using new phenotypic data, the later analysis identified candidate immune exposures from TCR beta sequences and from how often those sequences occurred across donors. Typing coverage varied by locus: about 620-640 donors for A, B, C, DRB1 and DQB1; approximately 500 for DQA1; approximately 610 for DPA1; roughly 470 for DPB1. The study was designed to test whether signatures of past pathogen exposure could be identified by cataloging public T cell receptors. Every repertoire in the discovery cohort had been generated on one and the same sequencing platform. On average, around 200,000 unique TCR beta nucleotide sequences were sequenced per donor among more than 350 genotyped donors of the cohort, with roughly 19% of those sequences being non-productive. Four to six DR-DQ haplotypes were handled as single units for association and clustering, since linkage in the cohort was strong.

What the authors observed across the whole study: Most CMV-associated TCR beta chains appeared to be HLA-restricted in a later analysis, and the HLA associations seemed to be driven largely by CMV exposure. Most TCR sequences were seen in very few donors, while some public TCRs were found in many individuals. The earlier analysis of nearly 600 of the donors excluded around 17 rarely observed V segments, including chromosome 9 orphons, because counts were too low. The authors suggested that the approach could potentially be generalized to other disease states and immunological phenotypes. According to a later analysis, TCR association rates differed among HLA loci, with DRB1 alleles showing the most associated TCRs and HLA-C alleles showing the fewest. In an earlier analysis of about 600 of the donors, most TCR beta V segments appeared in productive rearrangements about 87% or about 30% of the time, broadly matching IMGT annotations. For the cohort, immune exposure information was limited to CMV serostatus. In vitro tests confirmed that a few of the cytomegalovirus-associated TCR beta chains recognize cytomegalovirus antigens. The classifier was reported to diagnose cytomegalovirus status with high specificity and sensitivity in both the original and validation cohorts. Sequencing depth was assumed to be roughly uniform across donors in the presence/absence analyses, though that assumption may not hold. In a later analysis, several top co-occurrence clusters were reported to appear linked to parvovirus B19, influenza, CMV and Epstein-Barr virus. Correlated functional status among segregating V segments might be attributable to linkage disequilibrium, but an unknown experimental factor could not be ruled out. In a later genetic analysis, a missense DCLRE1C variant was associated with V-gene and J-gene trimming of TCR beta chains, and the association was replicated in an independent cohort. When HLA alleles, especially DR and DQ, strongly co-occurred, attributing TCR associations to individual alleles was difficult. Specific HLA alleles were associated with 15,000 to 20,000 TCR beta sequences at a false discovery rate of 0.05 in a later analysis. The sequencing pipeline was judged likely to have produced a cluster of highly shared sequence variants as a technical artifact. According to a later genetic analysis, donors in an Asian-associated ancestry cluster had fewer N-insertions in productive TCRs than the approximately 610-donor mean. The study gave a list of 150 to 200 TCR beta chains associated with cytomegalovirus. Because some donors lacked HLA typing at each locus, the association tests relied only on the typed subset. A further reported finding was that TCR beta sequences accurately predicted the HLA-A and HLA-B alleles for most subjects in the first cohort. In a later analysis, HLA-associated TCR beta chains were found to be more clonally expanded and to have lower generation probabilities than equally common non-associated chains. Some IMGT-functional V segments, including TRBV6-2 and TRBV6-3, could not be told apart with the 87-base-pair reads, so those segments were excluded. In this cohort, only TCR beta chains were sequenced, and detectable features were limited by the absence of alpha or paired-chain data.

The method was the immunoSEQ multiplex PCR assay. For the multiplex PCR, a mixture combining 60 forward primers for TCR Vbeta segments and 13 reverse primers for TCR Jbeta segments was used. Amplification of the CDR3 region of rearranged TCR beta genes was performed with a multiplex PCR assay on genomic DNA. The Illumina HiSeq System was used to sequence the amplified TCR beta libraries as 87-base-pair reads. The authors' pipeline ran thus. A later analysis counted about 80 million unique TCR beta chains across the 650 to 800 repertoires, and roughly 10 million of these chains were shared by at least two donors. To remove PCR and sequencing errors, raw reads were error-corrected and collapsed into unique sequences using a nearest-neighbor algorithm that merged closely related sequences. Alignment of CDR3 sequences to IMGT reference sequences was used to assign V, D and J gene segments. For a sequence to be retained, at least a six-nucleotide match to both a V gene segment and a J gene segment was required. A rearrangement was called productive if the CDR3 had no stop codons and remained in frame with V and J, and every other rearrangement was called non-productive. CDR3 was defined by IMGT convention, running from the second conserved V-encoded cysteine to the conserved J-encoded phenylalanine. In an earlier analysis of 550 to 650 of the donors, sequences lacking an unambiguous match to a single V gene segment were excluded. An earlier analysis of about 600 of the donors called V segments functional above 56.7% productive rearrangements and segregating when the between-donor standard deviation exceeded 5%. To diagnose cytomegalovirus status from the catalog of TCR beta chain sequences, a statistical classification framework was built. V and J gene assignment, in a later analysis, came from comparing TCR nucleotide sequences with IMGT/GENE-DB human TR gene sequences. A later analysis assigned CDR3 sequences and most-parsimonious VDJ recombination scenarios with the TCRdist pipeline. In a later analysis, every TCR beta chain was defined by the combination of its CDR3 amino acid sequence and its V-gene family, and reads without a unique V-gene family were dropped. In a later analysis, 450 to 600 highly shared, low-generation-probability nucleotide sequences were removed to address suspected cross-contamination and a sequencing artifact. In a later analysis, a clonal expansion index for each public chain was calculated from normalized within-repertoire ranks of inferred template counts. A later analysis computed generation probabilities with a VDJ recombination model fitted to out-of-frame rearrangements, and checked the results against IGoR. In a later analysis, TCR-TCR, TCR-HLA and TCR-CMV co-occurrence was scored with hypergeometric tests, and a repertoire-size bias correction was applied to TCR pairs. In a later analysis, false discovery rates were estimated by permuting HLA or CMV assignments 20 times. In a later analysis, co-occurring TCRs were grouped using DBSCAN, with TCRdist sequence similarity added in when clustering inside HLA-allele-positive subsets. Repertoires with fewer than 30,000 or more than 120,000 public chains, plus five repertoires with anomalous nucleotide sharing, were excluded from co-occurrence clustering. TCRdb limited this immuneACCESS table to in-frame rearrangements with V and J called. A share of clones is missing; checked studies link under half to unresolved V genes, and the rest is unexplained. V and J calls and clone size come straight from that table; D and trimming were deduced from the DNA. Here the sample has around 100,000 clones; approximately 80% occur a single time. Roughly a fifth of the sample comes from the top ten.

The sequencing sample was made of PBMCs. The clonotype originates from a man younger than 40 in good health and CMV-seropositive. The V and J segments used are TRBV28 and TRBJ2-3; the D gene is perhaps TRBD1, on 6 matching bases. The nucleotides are TGTGCCAGCAGTCCAGGGGGCACAGATACGCAGTATTTT. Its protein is CASSPGGTDTQYF.